These T cell receptor beta chains were read from a single sample in a study of blood T cell repertoires in COVID-19. Measured with immunoSEQ multiplex PCR; TCRdb has only the in-frame clones, and not every one. This table holds 50,000 to 70,000 clones, around 85% found once. Sequencing was carried out using peripheral blood. Receptors were obtained from a man between 65 and 85 years old with active COVID-19. CDR3s include the opening cysteine and the closing phenylalanine or tryptophan. D genes are given only for firm matches. Clone size is stated in some rows and not others, as once, few, many or a class when expanded.

TRBJ2-5 | TRBV6-2/TRBV6-3 | TRBD2 | 15 | . | CASSYAAGDFETQYF | TGTGCCAGCAGTTACGCGGCGGGGGACTTCGAGACCCAGTACTTC
TRBJ2-5 | TRBV5-1 | . | 12 | . | CASSPAGETQYF | TGCGCCAGCAGCCCGGCGGGGGAGACCCAGTACTTC
TRBJ1-2 | TRBV7-9 | . | 12 | . | CASSFWGGGYTF | TGTGCCAGCAGCTTTTGGGGAGGTGGCTACACCTTC
TRBJ1-5 | TRBV19 | . | 16 | . | CASSIGWGDRNQPQHF | TGTGCCAGTAGTATAGGATGGGGTGACAGAAATCAGCCCCAGCATTTT
TRBJ2-3 | TRBV9 | . | 14 | . | CASSVEGPSDTQYF | TGTGCCAGCAGCGTGGAGGGCCCCTCAGATACGCAGTATTTT
TRBJ2-2 | TRBV5-5 | TRBD2 | 15 | . | CASSFSGGNTGELFF | TGTGCCAGCAGCTTTAGCGGGGGGAACACCGGGGAGCTGTTTTTT
TRBJ1-5 | TRBV30 | . | 14 | . | CAWSKEGWDQPQHF | TGTGCCTGGAGTAAAGAGGGCTGGGATCAGCCCCAGCATTTT
TRBJ2-7 | TRBV6-5 | TRBD2 | 13 | . | CASALAGADEQYF | TGTGCCAGCGCTCTAGCGGGAGCCGACGAGCAGTACTTC
TRBJ2-2 | TRBV30 | TRBD1 | 14 | . | CARSGTGRPGELFF | TGTGCACGATCCGGGACAGGGCGGCCCGGGGAGCTGTTTTTT
TRBJ1-1 | TRBV6-5 | . | 14 | . | CASSRESQGSEAFF | TGTGCCAGCAGCCGCGAGTCCCAGGGGTCTGAAGCTTTCTTT
TRBJ1-1 | TRBV19 | TRBD1 | 13 | . | CAVTRGQGYRAFF | TGTGCCGTGACCCGCGGACAGGGGTATCGAGCTTTCTTT
TRBJ2-6 | TRBV2 | . | 16 | . | CASGLTGPSGANVLTF | TGTGCCAGCGGGCTGACAGGCCCCTCTGGGGCCAACGTCCTGACTTTC
TRBJ1-6 | TRBV5-4 | . | 15 | . | CASSGSDRINSPLHF | TGTGCCAGCAGCGGATCGGACAGAATTAATTCACCCCTCCACTTT
TRBJ2-2 | TRBV7-2 | TRBD2 | 15 | . | CASSLGGIDTGELFF | TGTGCCAGCAGCCTGGGGGGGATCGATACCGGGGAGCTGTTTTTT
TRBJ2-7 | TRBV3-1/TRBV3-2 | TRBD1 | 14 | . | CASSSGQGRYEQYF | TGTGCCAGCAGCTCAGGACAGGGTAGATACGAGCAGTACTTC
TRBJ2-1 | TRBV7-9 | TRBD1 | 16 | . | CASSLAWDRGYNEQFF | TGTGCCAGCAGCTTAGCATGGGACAGGGGTTACAATGAGCAGTTCTTC
TRBJ2-1 | TRBV4-3 | TRBD2 | 16 | few | CASSQIIRSGDNEQFF | TGCGCCAGCAGCCAAATCATCCGCAGCGGGGACAATGAGCAGTTCTTC
TRBJ2-2 | TRBV6-5 | . | 15 | . | CASSSMGAVTGELFF | TGTGCCAGCAGTTCTATGGGGGCGGTCACCGGGGAGCTGTTTTTT
TRBJ2-5 | TRBV12-3/TRBV12-4 | . | 13 | . | CASSLAGYETQYF | TGTGCCAGCAGTTTGGCAGGGTACGAGACCCAGTACTTC
TRBJ2-3 | TRBV18 | TRBD2 | 16 | . | CASSSLLAGGTDTQYF | TGTGCCAGCTCATCCCTACTAGCGGGAGGCACAGATACGCAGTATTTT
TRBJ2-4 | TRBV7-2 | . | 13 | . | CASSLGGLNIQYF | TGTGCCAGCAGCTTAGGAGGCCTAAACATTCAGTACTTC
TRBJ1-2 | TRBV4-2 | . | 15 | . | CASSQDLVAGDGYTF | TGTGCCAGCAGCCAAGATCTCGTGGCAGGTGATGGCTACACCTTC
TRBJ2-1 | TRBV11-2 | . | 15 | . | CASSLASPSHNEQFF | TGTGCCAGCAGCTTAGCGTCCCCCTCTCACAATGAGCAGTTCTTC
TRBJ2-1 | TRBV19 | TRBD2 | 20 | . | CASSPRTSGSALSSYNEQFF | TGTGCCAGTAGTCCCAGGACTAGCGGGAGCGCTCTCAGCTCCTACAATGAGCAGTTCTTC
TRBJ1-2 | TRBV19 | . | 15 | . | CASSISGTAGWGYTF | TGTGCCAGTAGTATCAGTGGCACGGCGGGATGGGGCTACACCTTC
TRBJ2-3 | TRBV5-1 | . | 16 | . | CASSEGTSASTDTQYF | TGCGCCAGCAGCGAAGGGACTTCCGCTAGCACAGATACGCAGTATTTT
TRBJ1-1 | TRBV5-8 | . | 13 | . | CASTLRGGTEAFF | TGTGCCAGCACCCTGCGGGGGGGCACTGAAGCTTTCTTT
TRBJ1-3 | TRBV19 | TRBD1 | 14 | . | CASTGRGRGNTIYF | TGTGCCAGTACAGGAAGGGGGCGAGGAAACACCATATATTTT
TRBJ2-1 | TRBV5-1 | . | 16 | few | CASSLNGIALYNEQFF | TGCGCCAGCAGCTTGAACGGGATAGCACTCTACAATGAGCAGTTCTTC
TRBJ1-4 | TRBV7-6 | . | 17 | . | CASSLENLGRGNEKLFF | TGTGCCAGCAGCTTAGAGAACCTAGGCAGGGGTAATGAAAAACTGTTTTTT
TRBJ2-1 | TRBV4-2 | . | 13 | . | CASSQAGGNEQFF | TGTGCCAGCAGCCAGGCAGGCGGGAATGAGCAGTTCTTC
TRBJ2-5 | TRBV2 | . | 14 | . | CASITDRHQETQYF | TGTGCCAGCATAACCGACAGGCACCAAGAGACCCAGTACTTC
TRBJ2-7 | TRBV14 | . | 16 | . | CASSQKRGWQGAEQYF | TGTGCCAGCAGCCAAAAACGCGGATGGCAAGGCGCCGAGCAGTACTTC
TRBJ2-7 | TRBV6-1 | . | 15 | . | CASSEIAGVPYEQYF | TGTGCCAGCAGTGAAATTGCCGGGGTCCCCTACGAGCAGTACTTC
TRBJ2-1 | TRBV5-1 | TRBD2 | 16 | once | CASSVLAGSSYNEQFF | TGCGCCAGCAGCGTACTAGCGGGCAGCTCCTACAATGAGCAGTTCTTC
TRBJ2-5 | TRBV18 | . | 14 | . | CASSRDNGQETQYF | TGTGCCAGCTCACGGGACAACGGTCAAGAGACCCAGTACTTC
TRBJ2-3 | TRBV5-1 | TRBD1 | 14 | . | CASIEGQSTDTQYF | TGCGCCAGCATTGAGGGACAGAGCACAGATACGCAGTATTTT
TRBJ2-7 | TRBV30 | . | 12 | . | CAGRTVSYEQYF | TGTGCCGGCCGGACAGTCTCCTACGAGCAGTACTTC
TRBJ2-3 | TRBV9 | . | 15 | . | CASSVTGTTGDTQYF | TGTGCCAGCAGCGTGACCGGGACAACTGGGGATACGCAGTATTTT
TRBJ2-7 | TRBV5-1 | TRBD1 | 14 | few | CASSLVQGAGEQYF | TGCGCCAGCAGCTTGGTGCAGGGGGCTGGCGAGCAGTACTTC
TRBJ1-1 | TRBV7-2 | TRBD1 | 12 | once | CASSPGTGNAFF | TGTGCCAGCAGCCCTGGGACAGGGAACGCTTTCTTT
TRBJ2-5 | TRBV12-5 | . | 14 | . | CASGFRRDQETQYF | TGTGCTAGTGGTTTCAGGCGGGACCAAGAGACCCAGTACTTC
TRBJ2-7 | TRBV6-6 | TRBD2 | 15 | few | CASSSSGRVSYEQYF | TGTGCCAGCAGCTCAAGCGGGAGGGTATCCTACGAGCAGTACTTC
TRBJ2-2 | TRBV7-2 | . | 16 | . | CASRTSGGANTGELFF | TGTGCCAGCAGAACGTCGGGCGGGGCGAACACCGGGGAGCTGTTTTTT
TRBJ2-2 | TRBV10-1 | TRBD2 | 14 | . | CASSAGANTGELFF | TGCGCCAGCAGCGCGGGAGCGAACACCGGGGAGCTGTTTTTT
TRBJ2-2 | TRBV14 | TRBD2 | 17 | . | CASSLFTGGSNTGELFF | TGTGCCAGCAGCCTTTTCACGGGAGGGTCGAACACCGGGGAGCTGTTTTTT
TRBJ1-2 | TRBV5-1 | . | 14 | . | CASSLGGANYGYTF | TGCGCCAGCAGCTTGGGGGGAGCTAACTATGGCTACACCTTC
TRBJ1-1 | TRBV30 | . | 13 | . | CAWSPTVNTEAFF | TGTGCCTGGAGCCCGACAGTGAACACTGAAGCTTTCTTT
TRBJ2-7 | TRBV7-7 | TRBD1 | 14 | . | CASSQGQGSYEQYF | TGTGCCAGCAGTCAGGGACAGGGTTCCTACGAGCAGTACTTC
TRBJ2-3 | TRBV9 | TRBD2 | 16 | . | CASSVLASGAADTQYF | TGTGCCAGCAGCGTATTGGCTAGCGGGGCCGCGGATACGCAGTATTTT
TRBJ1-2 | TRBV7-8 | . | 13 | . | CASSLVQGGGYTF | TGTGCCAGCAGCTTAGTCCAGGGAGGGGGCTACACCTTC
TRBJ1-1 | TRBV5-1 | TRBD1 | 16 | . | CASRSGQGAMNTEAFF | TGCGCCAGCAGATCGGGACAGGGGGCCATGAACACTGAAGCTTTCTTT
TRBJ2-5 | TRBV5-1 | TRBD2 | 14 | . | CASKTGGGYETQYF | TGCGCCAGCAAAACCGGCGGGGGGTATGAGACCCAGTACTTC
TRBJ2-5 | TRBV5-1 | . | 15 | . | CASSLPQGRGETQYF | TGCGCCAGCAGCTTGCCCCAGGGTCGGGGGGAGACCCAGTACTTC
TRBJ2-5 | TRBV2 | TRBD1 | 13 | . | CASSAGQQETQYF | TGTGCCAGCAGTGCGGGACAGCAAGAGACCCAGTACTTC